The present T cell receptor beta chain was sequenced within a study of post-analysis software for immune sequencing data (dated by TCRdb to the mid-2010s). Concerning the study at large: The recorded disease courses included relapsing-remitting, secondary progressive and progressive-relapsing multiple sclerosis, and some patients had no subtype annotation. The patient repertoires were compared against roughly 12 previously published healthy control repertoires obtained from donors aged about 6 to 26 years. A subset of samples was prepared in parallel using single-end sample barcoding, then pooled and co-amplified after Illumina adapter ligation. The paper's findings and limits, for the study overall: Normalized Chao1 diversity was significantly lower in multiple sclerosis patients than controls, suggesting substantial peripheral T-cell clonal expansion. Significantly higher frequencies in patients than in controls were found for several TRBV segments, including TRBV5-6, TRBV5-1 and TRBV20-1. The control group was slightly older than the multiple sclerosis patient group. Strong co-clustering of samples prepared in the same batch was shown by direct clustering with F measure, prompting a batch-effect correction.

This clonotype has just a few counts. It has no known antigen specificity. No much larger clone is present one base from it, and per-base qualities are unavailable. Compared with germline, V lacks 6 bases and J lacks 2 bases; bases without a gene match: 6. The CDR3 goes from the cysteine to the phenylalanine over 16 residues. Only the CDR3 part of the read is kept: 48 bases, read in frame from the first base. According to the germline V gene (reference sequence), CDR1 reads DFQATT and CDR2 reads SNEGSKA. To demonstrate the VDJtools post-analysis software, the study profiled TCR beta repertoires from the peripheral blood of 10 to 15 young patients with multiple sclerosis. The multiple sclerosis patients were children and adolescents between 6 and 15 years of age. Library construction relied on PCR. These reads were obtained on an Illumina HiSeq 2500. To reduce PCR and sequencing biases, unique molecular identifiers were built into the TCR beta cDNA libraries. Every 1 to 10 million input T cells yielded roughly 500,000 cDNA molecules, meaning each molecule approximated one T cell. Patient libraries were prepared and sequenced with the same protocol used for the earlier healthy control dataset. Samples belonging to the same batch were prepared together, multiplexed and sequenced on a shared HiSeq lane. The original methods were these. MIGEC handled the raw barcoded reads, throwing out single-read molecular identifier groups before consensus assembly and CDR3 extraction. Clonotype tables were post-analysed with VDJtools, and diversity was normalized by down-sampling all datasets to the smallest sample size. Repertoire overlap clustering matched CDR3 amino acid but not nucleotide sequences to correct batch-related cross-sample contamination. TCRdb reran the public reads through fastp at Q25 and MiXCR, keeping productive beta chains. Every distinct CDR3 protein forms one entry, paired with its most common genes and DNA. Clone size and V and J calls follow TCRdb, not the original study. This sample comprises fewer than 850,000 distinct CDR3 sequences, under 60% of them detected only once. 4.9% of the sample comes from the top ten.

This receptor was identified in a girl aged 10-17 years with multiple sclerosis. Sequencing input: blood. The rearrangement combines TRBV20-1 with TRBJ2-1; 14 of the junction bases match TRBD2. The CDR3 loop reads CSAGLAGGGTYNEQFF. DNA sequence: TGCAGTGCCGGACTAGCGGGAGGAGGGACCTACAATGAGCAGTTCTTC.